Below, 16 T cell receptor beta chains from the same sample are listed, as sequenced in a study of blood T cell repertoires in COVID-19. This table comes from immunoSEQ multiplex PCR, and its TCRdb copy is limited to in-frame clones, with some not included. The repertoire holds about 290,000 clones, with 85% to 90% as singletons. Input material: peripheral blood. Receptor source: a woman in her thirties with COVID-19, enrolled during active disease.

The rearrangement links TRBV5-5 to TRBJ2-5; D ambiguous. The ends were cut back, 0 bases at V and 1 base at J, with 10 bases in the middle. CDR1 is SGHKS and CDR2 is YYEKEE in the germline V gene (reference sequence). The CDR3 totals 15 residues. The CDR3 sequence is CASSLAAQRQETQYF. The CDR3 DNA reads as TGTGCCAGCAGCTTGGCTGCCCAGCGCCAAGAGACCCAGTACTTC.

Here the CDR3 DNA reads TGTGCCAGCAGCTCAGGCCGAGGGATACACACTGAAGCTTTCTTT. Encoded protein: CASSSGRGIHTEAFF. V is TRBV7-9 and J is TRBJ1-1; no clear D. The V end was cut by 4 bases, the J end by 3 bases, with 15 bases between. CDR1 is SEHNR, CDR2 FQNEAQ, per germline (reference sequence). CDR3 length: 15 amino acids.

The chain is built from TRBV5-1 and TRBJ1-5, with D perhaps TRBD1 (5 bases). The V end lost 2 bases, the J end lost 4 bases, and 22 bases lay between the germline ends. Germline-derived CDR1 and CDR2 are SGHRS and YFSETQ. The length of the CDR3 is 18 residues. In DNA form, the CDR3 reads TGCGCCAGCAGCTTTCCCCCGGGGCAGAGCGGGAAAAATCAGCCCCAGCATTTT. It specifies CASSFPPGQSGKNQPQHF. Based on the CDR3 plus reference TRBV5-1 and TRBJ1-5, the full variable domain is KAGVTQTPRYLIKTRGQQVTLSCSPISGHRSVSWYQQTPGQGLQFLFEYFSETQRNKGNFPGRFSGRQFSNSRSEMNVSTLELGDSALYLCASSFPPGQSGKNQPQHFGDGTRLSIL.

The V gene is TRBV12-3 or TRBV12-4, the J gene TRBJ1-5; no reliable D call. CDR3 length: 13 amino acids. Trimming pared 7 bases from V and 6 bases from J, leaving 13 bases between. The CDR3 reads CASTLGGRQPQHF. In nucleotides, the CDR3 is TGTGCCAGCACCCTAGGCGGGCGTCAGCCCCAGCATTTT.

The chain employs TRBV11-2 and TRBJ1-3; 8 positions agree with TRBD1. This CDR3 comprises 16 residues. The junction had 10 bases not matched to a gene; V was cut back by 5 bases and J by 4 bases. The V gene's germline CDR1 is SGHAT and CDR2 FQNNGV. CDR3 amino acids: CASSLGQGLSGNTIYF. In nucleotides, the CDR3 is TGTGCCAGCAGCCTAGGACAGGGATTATCAGGAAACACCATATATTTT. The full variable domain, with the rest looked up from reference TRBV11-2 and TRBJ1-3, is EAGVAQSPRYKIIEKRQSVAFWCNPISGHATLYWYQQILGQGPKLLIQFQNNGVVDDSQLPKDRFSAERLKGVDSTLKIQPAKLEDSAVYLCASSLGQGLSGNTIYFGEGSWLTVV.

The V call is TRBV19, the J call TRBJ1-5; D is unresolved. Per germline, CDR1 LNHDA and CDR2 SQIVND (reference sequence). V gave up 0 bases and J gave up 7 bases, with 13 bases separating them. The CDR3 sequence is 15 residues long. The CDR3 loop is CASSIDLVGSQPQHF. CDR3 in DNA: TGTGCCAGTAGTATAGATCTTGTCGGGAGCCAGCCCCAGCATTTT.

The chain has TRBV9 and TRBJ2-3; 8 bases map to TRBD2. J lost 0 bases, V lost 4 bases, and 4 bases had no gene match. Germline CDR1 and CDR2: SGDLS and YYNGEE. The length of the CDR3 is 15 residues. This CDR3 is CASSITSGSTDTQYF. The CDR3 bases are TGTGCCAGCAGCATTACTAGCGGAAGCACAGATACGCAGTATTTT.

This sequence joins TRBV15 and TRBJ2-3, with a possible D match to TRBD2 (7 bases). This CDR3 comprises 15 residues. From germline, CDR1 is LNHNV and CDR2 YYDKDF (reference sequence). Trimming shortened V by 1 base and J by 7 bases, and 15 bases separated the two germline ends. The CDR3 DNA sequence: TGTGCCACCAGCAGAGCGGGGGGCGCCGCGAATACGCAGTATTTT. Translating gives CATSRAGGAANTQYF.

This clone occurred once. The chain uses TRBV4-1 and TRBJ2-1; 11 bases match TRBD2. The V gene end was trimmed by 8 bases and the J gene end by 5 bases; junction bases not matched to a gene: 8. Germline V gives CDR1 MGHRA, CDR2 YSYEKL. This CDR3 has 15 amino acids. The CDR3: CASERGLADNNEQFF. Written as DNA, the CDR3 is TGCGCCAGCGAACGGGGACTAGCGGATAACAATGAGCAGTTCTTC.

This sequence joins TRBV6-4 and TRBJ2-3; D possibly corresponds to TRBD1 (5 bases). From germline, CDR1 is MRHNA and CDR2 SNTAGT. V lost 3 bases, J lost 4 bases, and 11 bases lay in between. The CDR3 is 14 amino acids. CDR3 in amino acids: CASSETGPPDTQYF. As DNA, the CDR3 is TGTGCCAGCAGTGAAACAGGTCCTCCAGATACGCAGTATTTT.

The chain employs TRBV28 and TRBJ1-1; maybe TRBD1 (6 bases). The CDR3 extends over 14 amino acids. V gave up 3 bases and J gave up 3 bases, with 11 bases separating them. The V gene's germline CDR1 is MDHEN and CDR2 SYDVKM. CDR3 protein: CASSLGTQYTEAFF. For the CDR3, the DNA is TGTGCCAGCAGTTTGGGGACACAATACACTGAAGCTTTCTTT.

This clone showed up just a few times. The rearrangement uses TRBV27 and TRBJ2-7; possibly TRBD2 for D (6 bases). V was pared by 4 bases and J by 4 bases, with 11 bases between. The CDR3 contains 13 residues. Germline V gene sequence: CDR1 MNHEY, CDR2 SMNVEV (reference sequence). DNA of the CDR3: TGTGCCAGCAGTTCACGGGGGACTTACGAGCAGTACTTC. It yields the protein CASSSRGTYEQYF.

The chain recombines TRBV5-5 with TRBJ1-1, with D unresolved. Trimming removed 3 bases from V and 8 bases from J, with 11 bases in between. CDR3 length: 12 residues. Germline loops: CDR1 SGHKS, CDR2 YYEKEE (reference sequence). CDR3 region: CASSSRPREAFF. CDR3 coding DNA: TGTGCCAGCAGCTCGCGGCCCCGCGAAGCTTTCTTT.

The sample holds a few counts of this clone. The V call is TRBV7-6, the J call TRBJ1-3; 8 positions agree with TRBD1. This CDR3 is built from 16 residues. Germline-derived CDR1 and CDR2 are SGHVS and FNYEAQ. With V trimmed by 5 bases and J by 0 bases, 6 bases remained unmatched. Here the CDR3 DNA reads TGTGCCAGCAGCACGCCGGGACAGGACTCTGGAAACACCATATATTTT. Residues: CASSTPGQDSGNTIYF.

This rearrangement joins TRBV6-6 to TRBJ1-5; D is unresolved. Germline CDR1 reads MNHNY; CDR2 reads SVGAGI (reference sequence). The CDR3 is made up of 15 amino acids. The ends were cut back, 4 bases at V and 6 bases at J, with 16 bases in the middle. CDR3 protein: CASSSRPDSGQPQHF. CDR3 DNA sequence: TGTGCCAGCAGTTCTCGCCCCGACTCCGGTCAGCCCCAGCATTTT.

The gene calls are TRBV7-8 and TRBJ1-1; TRBD1 matches at 8 bases. CDR3 length: 16 amino acids. Trimming removed 0 bases from V and 1 base from J; junction bases left unmatched: 4. Germline V gene sequence: CDR1 SGHVS, CDR2 FQNEAQ. CDR3 protein: CASSLAGQVRNTEAFF. As DNA, the CDR3 is TGTGCCAGCAGCTTAGCGGGACAGGTCAGGAACACTGAAGCTTTCTTT.